The 30 T cell receptor beta chains in this list originate from one sample, sequenced in a study of blood T cell repertoires in COVID-19 (dated by TCRdb to 2020 to 2022). The method was the immunoSEQ multiplex PCR assay. Drawn from immuneACCESS, this table holds only the in-frame rearrangements with V and J called that TCRdb kept. Clones are partly lost; checked studies trace under half to an unresolved V gene and leave the rest unexplained. This sample gives approximately 300,000 clones in total; around nine tenths of them show up just once. The top ten clones comprise roughly 3.6% of the sample. Sequenced material: PBMCs or T cells enriched from blood (not recorded which). Source of these receptors: a woman aged 25 to 39 who had been exposed to COVID-19.

The chain combines TRBV4-2 with TRBJ1-1, with 11 nucleotides matching TRBD1. Germline-derived CDR1 and CDR2 are LGHNA and YNFKEQ. V shed 5 bases, J shed 4 bases, and the junction held 3 bases outside the gene matches. This CDR3 has 14 amino acids. The CDR3 nucleotides are TGTGCCAGCAGCGAGGGACAGGGGGGCACTGAAGCTTTCTTT. Translating it yields CASSEGQGGTEAFF.

The chain combines TRBV13 with TRBJ1-1; D is perhaps TRBD1 (6 bases). This CDR3 is 13 amino acids long. Deletions cut 6 bases from V and 5 bases from J, with 13 bases between. CDR1 and CDR2 from the germline V gene are PRHDT and FYEKMQ (reference sequence). Here the CDR3 reads CASRSRGWTEAFF. CDR3 sequence (DNA): TGTGCCAGCAGATCCAGGGGATGGACTGAAGCTTTCTTT.

The V gene is TRBV19, the J gene TRBJ1-6; maybe TRBD1 (6 bases). The CDR3 is 16 amino acids. CDR1 is LNHDA and CDR2 is SQIVND in the germline V gene (reference sequence). Between the trimmed V and J ends, which lost 3 bases and 7 bases, there was a span of 16 bases. CDR3 loop: CASSIGLGQRNSPLHF. CDR3 nucleotide sequence: TGTGCCAGTAGTATTGGTTTAGGACAGAGGAATTCACCCCTCCACTTT.

The count of this clone is one. The chain joins TRBV7-2 to TRBJ2-1; D gene ambiguous. Germline lookup yields CDR1 SGHTA and CDR2 FQGNSA. The V end was cut by 6 bases, the J end by 8 bases, with 11 bases between. The CDR3 sequence is 12 residues long. CDR3 amino acids: CASRSVSYEQFF. The CDR3 DNA sequence: TGTGCCAGCAGATCTGTGAGCTATGAGCAGTTCTTC.

This clone occurred a few times. The chain recombines TRBV6-5 with TRBJ1-6; tentatively, D is TRBD1 (6 bases). Germline loops: CDR1 MNHEY, CDR2 SVGAGI. Trimming stripped 4 bases from V and 1 base from J, with 11 bases between. CDR3 length: 16 amino acids. This CDR3 is CASSSDSWSYNSPLHF. DNA for the CDR3: TGTGCCAGCAGTTCGGACAGCTGGTCCTATAATTCACCCCTCCACTTT.

The DNA of the CDR3 is TGTGCCAGCAGCCCTGGACAGGGGGCTGGGTATCCTGGAAACACCATATATTTT. This sequence encodes CASSPGQGAGYPGNTIYF. This chain links TRBV7-8 with TRBJ1-3, with TRBD1 identical over 11 bases. The CDR3 runs to 18 residues. Per germline, CDR1 SGHVS and CDR2 FQNEAQ. V lost 5 bases, J lost 2 bases, and 11 bases stayed unmatched.

The chain combines TRBV5-6 with TRBJ2-5, with D uncertain. This CDR3 region has 14 residues. The germline V gene encodes CDR1 SGHDT and CDR2 YYEEEE. Trimming left V 4 bases short and J 0 bases short, with 10 bases between. This CDR3 reads CASSPGGHQETQYF. DNA for the CDR3: TGTGCCAGCAGCCCTGGCGGCCACCAAGAGACCCAGTACTTC.

As DNA, the CDR3 is TGCGCCAGCAGCCGAGGACAGCCGTCCTACGAGCAGTACTTC. It is translated as CASSRGQPSYEQYF. The V gene is TRBV4-3, the J gene TRBJ2-7; weak D call: TRBD1 (6 bases). V was clipped by 4 bases and J by 1 base, with 11 bases between them. Germline-derived CDR1 and CDR2 are LGHNA and YSLEER. The CDR3 spans 14 residues.

The rearrangement joins TRBV7-9 to TRBJ1-2; 7 bases are shared with TRBD1. This CDR3 has 14 residues. V dropped 5 bases and J dropped 4; count of bases not matched to a gene: 7. Looked up from germline, CDR1 is SEHNR and CDR2 is FQNEAQ (reference sequence). The CDR3 is CASSLPTGSYGYTF. The DNA for the CDR3 is TGTGCCAGCAGCCTACCGACAGGGTCCTATGGCTACACCTTC.

V and J are TRBV4-1 and TRBJ1-1; D not resolved. The CDR3 loop spans 13 amino acids. The ends were cut back, 1 base at V and 3 bases at J, with 6 bases in the middle. In germline, CDR1 is MGHRA, CDR2 YSYEKL. In DNA form, the CDR3 reads TGCGCCAGCAGCCAAGCTGTGTACACTGAAGCTTTCTTT. Encoded protein: CASSQAVYTEAFF.

This chain joins TRBV9 and TRBJ2-5; the D gene is possibly TRBD2 (6 bases). Germline values: CDR1 SGDLS, CDR2 YYNGEE. This CDR3 spans 16 amino acids. V dropped 2 bases and J dropped 1 base, with 15 bases sitting between them. The CDR3: CASSVMIGGIQETQYF. DNA for the CDR3: TGTGCCAGCAGCGTGATGATTGGGGGGATCCAAGAGACCCAGTACTTC.

J is TRBJ1-3 and V is TRBV27; no clear D. The CDR3 loop spans 10 amino acids. The V gene's germline CDR1 is MNHEY and CDR2 SMNVEV (reference sequence). Trimming stripped 11 bases from V and 8 bases from J, with 10 bases between. The CDR3 DNA reads TGTGCCTTCGGGGAAGACACCATATATTTT. Protein: CAFGEDTIYF.

This clone was seen a single time. This sequence joins TRBV6-5 and TRBJ1-3; 7 bases agree with TRBD1. The V gene end was trimmed by 2 bases and the J gene end by 7 bases; junction bases not matched to a gene: 5. Germline assignment: CDR1 MNHEY and CDR2 SVGAGI. CDR3 length equals 14 residues. DNA for the CDR3: TGTGCCAGCAGTTACATTTCAGGGGGGAACACCATATATTTT. This encodes CASSYISGGNTIYF.

This chain uses TRBV5-1 with TRBJ1-5; TRBD1 might be the D (6 bases). V shed 5 bases and J shed 4 bases, with 16 bases lying between them. Looked up from germline, CDR1 is SGHRS and CDR2 is YFSETQ. The CDR3 runs to 15 residues. The DNA for the CDR3 is TGCGCCAGCAGGGCGTGGACAGACCGAAATCAGCCCCAGCATTTT. It encodes CASRAWTDRNQPQHF.

This chain joins TRBV11-2 and TRBJ2-3; D perhaps matches TRBD2 (6 bases). The V and J ends lost 4 bases and 6 bases respectively, with 14 bases between them. CDR1 SGHAT and CDR2 FQNNGV come from the germline V gene. The CDR3 totals 14 residues. The CDR3 here is CASSSGPRGDTQYF. The CDR3 bases are TGTGCCAGCAGCTCCGGCCCTCGGGGGGATACGCAGTATTTT.

This rearrangement joins TRBV9 to TRBJ2-7; tentative D call: TRBD1 (6 bases). CDR3 size: 14 residues. Germline values: CDR1 SGDLS, CDR2 YYNGEE. The V end lost 4 bases, the J end lost 2 bases, and 13 bases lay between the germline ends. CDR3 sequence (DNA): TGTGCCAGCAGCCCTTGGACAGACACCTACGAGCAGTACTTC. Its translation: CASSPWTDTYEQYF. The full variable domain, its missing parts supplied by reference TRBV9 and TRBJ2-7, is DSGVTQTPKHLITATGQRVTLRCSPRSGDLSVYWYQQSLDQGLQFLIQYYNGEERAKGNILERFSAQQFPDLHSELNLSSLELGDSALYFCASSPWTDTYEQYFGPGTRLTVT.

The chain carries TRBV4-1 and TRBJ1-2, with D unclear. Germline V gene data show CDR1 as MGHRA and CDR2 as YSYEKL. This CDR3 is 17 amino acids long. V was shortened by 0 bases and J by 4 bases, with 18 bases between the two germline ends. CDR3 sequence reads: CASSQELKTGIFYGYTF. The CDR3 DNA reads TGCGCCAGCAGCCAAGAATTAAAAACCGGGATCTTCTATGGCTACACCTTC.

This chain uses TRBV6-2 or TRBV6-3 with TRBJ2-7, with 10 bases that match TRBD1. Germline CDR1 and CDR2: MNHEY and SVGEGT. The CDR3 extends over 15 amino acids. Trimming at V came to 5 bases and at J to 7 bases, leaving 11 bases not matched to a gene. This CDR3 is CASSDRDRGAQEQYF. The CDR3 DNA sequence: TGTGCCAGCAGTGATCGGGACAGGGGCGCGCAAGAGCAGTACTTC.

The chain joins TRBV7-9 to TRBJ1-5; perhaps TRBD1 as D (5 bases). CDR1 and CDR2 from the germline V gene are SEHNR and FQNEAQ (reference sequence). Deletions cut 3 bases from V and 7 bases from J, with 22 bases between. CDR3 length: 17 amino acids. DNA of the CDR3: TGTGCCAGCAGCTTTGGGCAGGGAATTGTCGGTGGACAGCCCCAGCATTTT. Protein product: CASSFGQGIVGGQPQHF.

The chain links TRBV6-5 to TRBJ1-5, with unresolved D. Germline lookup yields CDR1 MNHEY and CDR2 SVGAGI. The CDR3 extends over 14 amino acids. Trimming shortened V by 4 bases and J by 4 bases, and 11 bases separated the two germline ends. CDR3 DNA: TGTGCCAGCAGTTTTGCGGCAGTAAATCAGCCCCAGCATTTT. Protein sequence: CASSFAAVNQPQHF.

The chain links TRBV19 to TRBJ2-7; TRBD1 aligns across 10 bases. Germline V gene sequence: CDR1 LNHDA, CDR2 SQIVND (reference sequence). J gave up 0 bases and V 5 bases, and 7 bases lay outside the gene matches. This CDR3 comprises 16 residues. CDR3 protein: CASSAGTGDSSYEQYF. For the CDR3, the DNA is TGTGCCAGTAGTGCCGGGACAGGGGACAGCTCCTACGAGCAGTACTTC.

The CDR3 loop reads CASSMGWTGYEQYF. The CDR3, as DNA: TGTGCCAGTAGTATGGGATGGACAGGGTATGAGCAGTACTTC. V is TRBV19 and J is TRBJ2-7; 8 bases are a match to TRBD1. The CDR3 runs to 14 residues. The ends lost 3 bases at V and 7 bases at J; junction bases unmatched: 8. The V gene's germline CDR1 is LNHDA and CDR2 SQIVND (reference sequence).

V usage is TRBV5-5 and J usage is TRBJ2-7; possible D gene TRBD2, 5 bases. Germline values: CDR1 SGHKS, CDR2 YYEKEE (reference sequence). The CDR3 has 13 amino acids. V gave up 4 bases and J gave up 6 bases, with 14 bases separating them. For the CDR3, the DNA is TGTGCCAGCAGCGCGGGTGGGTCGCTCGAGCAGTACTTC. Translation gives CASSAGGSLEQYF.

V and J are TRBV6-5 and TRBJ1-5; D ambiguous. V lost 0 bases to trimming and J lost 11 bases, with 20 bases between them. CDR1 and CDR2 from the germline V gene are MNHEY and SVGAGI. The CDR3 has 16 amino acids. DNA of the CDR3: TGTGCCAGCAGTTACTCCAGACAAAACCTCCTCCGGTCCCAGCATTTT. Amino acid sequence: CASSYSRQNLLRSQHF.

The gene calls are TRBV6-5 and TRBJ1-3, with D hard to call. Per germline, CDR1 MNHEY and CDR2 SVGAGI. Deletions cut 6 bases from V and 4 bases from J, with 13 bases between. CDR3 length: 14 residues. In DNA form, the CDR3 reads TGTGCCAGCAGAAAAGACGGAGCCGGAAACACCATATATTTT. It encodes CASRKDGAGNTIYF.

The genes are TRBV6-1 and TRBJ2-7; D is unresolved. The CDR3 consists of 13 residues. V was cut by 3 bases and J by 7 bases, with 13 bases left in between. Per the germline V gene, CDR1 is MNHNS and CDR2 is SASEGT. The CDR3 region has the DNA TGTGCCAGCAGTGATCCCCGGCGGCGGGAGCAGTACTTC. Translated, it gives CASSDPRRREQYF.

The chain links TRBV19 to TRBJ1-2, with D possibly TRBD1 on 6 matching bases. The germline gives CDR1 LNHDA, CDR2 SQIVND (reference sequence). The CDR3 runs to 14 residues. V was shortened by 1 base and J by 4 bases, with 10 bases between the two germline ends. This CDR3 reads CASSIVSGAYGYTF. CDR3 DNA sequence: TGTGCCAGTAGTATAGTGTCAGGGGCCTATGGCTACACCTTC.

The chain combines TRBV9 with TRBJ2-1; weak D call: TRBD2 (5 bases). V lost 1 base and J 8 bases, leaving 19 bases between the germline ends. The CDR3 is made up of 16 amino acids. CDR1 is SGDLS and CDR2 is YYNGEE in the germline V gene. The CDR3 DNA follows: TGTGCCAGCAGCGTATTTTCCGGAGGTGGGGTAGATGAGCAGTTCTTC. Protein: CASSVFSGGGVDEQFF. The full variable domain, its missing parts supplied by reference TRBV9 and TRBJ2-1, is DSGVTQTPKHLITATGQRVTLRCSPRSGDLSVYWYQQSLDQGLQFLIQYYNGEERAKGNILERFSAQQFPDLHSELNLSSLELGDSALYFCASSVFSGGGVDEQFFGPGTRLTVL.

The chain carries TRBV24-1 and TRBJ2-1; possibly TRBD1 for D (8 bases). The CDR3 has 14 residues. V was cut by 1 base and J by 8 bases, with 11 bases left in between. Looked up from germline, CDR1 is KGHDR and CDR2 is SFDVKD. The CDR3 loop reads CATSDFTGGDEQFF. Here the CDR3 DNA reads TGTGCCACCAGTGATTTCACAGGGGGGGATGAGCAGTTCTTC.

As DNA, the CDR3 is TGTGCCAGCAGCCCCCGCGCGGGGGGCTTGGCCCAGTATGGCTACACCTTC. It specifies CASSPRAGGLAQYGYTF. J is TRBJ1-2 and V is TRBV5-5; the D gene is possibly TRBD1 (6 bases). Trimming cost V 4 bases and J 5 bases, with 24 bases left between them. The CDR3 is 17 amino acids. The germline V gene has CDR1 SGHKS and CDR2 YYEKEE (reference sequence).